Shown below are 10 T cell receptor beta chains from a single sample sequenced in a study of OX40 agonist ivuxolimab in advanced cancers. Profiling relied on immunoSEQ multiplex PCR, and the TCRdb table lists in-frame clones only, not all of them. Seen here are some 22,000 clones, around 87% observed once, and the top ten hold around 15%. Sequencing used CD4+ or CD8+ T cells sorted from blood, obtained in a trial of the OX40 agonist ivuxolimab. The receptors derive from an adult with an advanced solid tumor such as melanoma, head and neck, liver or kidney cancer.

J is TRBJ2-1 and V is TRBV7-2; TRBD1 matches 9 bases. CDR1 and CDR2 (germline): SGHTA, FQGNSA. The CDR3 has 14 amino acids. The junction had 2 bases not matched to a gene; V was cut back by 4 bases and J by 4 bases. The CDR3 coding sequence is TGTGCCAGCAGCTGGGGACAGGGTTACAATGAGCAGTTCTTC. Translated, it gives CASSWGQGYNEQFF.

The chain has TRBV30 and TRBJ1-5, with 10 bases that match TRBD1. CDR1 is GTSNPN, CDR2 SVGIG, per germline (reference sequence). This CDR3 contains 16 residues. The V segment lost 2 bases and the J segment 5 bases; nucleotides outside the gene matches: 9. The CDR3 loop is CAWSPGDRGWDQPQHF. In nucleotides, the CDR3 is TGTGCCTGGAGTCCTGGGGACAGGGGATGGGATCAGCCCCAGCATTTT.

The chain joins TRBV4-1 to TRBJ2-7; no reliable D call. CDR1 is MGHRA and CDR2 is YSYEKL in the germline V gene. With 1 base removed from V and 4 bases from J, the gap between germline ends came to 8 bases. The CDR3 consists of 13 residues. The CDR3 loop is CASSQVVTYEQYF. In DNA, the CDR3 is TGCGCCAGCAGCCAAGTCGTCACTTACGAGCAGTACTTC.

V is TRBV19 and J is TRBJ2-5; D gene unclear. From germline, CDR1 is LNHDA and CDR2 SQIVND (reference sequence). Trimming cost V 9 bases and J 5 bases, with 16 bases left between them. This CDR3 is 13 amino acids long. The CDR3 loop reads CASREIRSETQYF. The CDR3 DNA is TGTGCCAGCAGAGAAATCCGGTCGGAGACCCAGTACTTC.

This chain links TRBV19 with TRBJ1-1, with D perhaps TRBD1 (5 bases). Trimming removed 7 bases from V and 1 base from J, with 7 bases in between. Germline CDR1 reads LNHDA; CDR2 reads SQIVND (reference sequence). This CDR3 comprises 12 residues. CDR3 coding DNA: TGTGCCAGTAAAACAGGGAACACTGAAGCTTTCTTT. This sequence encodes CASKTGNTEAFF.

The genes are TRBV27 and TRBJ1-6; tentatively, D is TRBD1 (5 bases). This CDR3 region has 16 residues. Germline CDR1 reads MNHEY; CDR2 reads SMNVEV (reference sequence). Trimming took 5 bases from V and 2 from J, leaving 13 bases between them. The DNA of the CDR3 is TGTGCCAGCAGTCCGGGGGTTGGCGCCTATAATTCACCCCTCCACTTT. This gives the protein CASSPGVGAYNSPLHF.

The rearrangement uses TRBV6-5 and TRBJ2-7; 8 nucleotides agree with TRBD1. Germline V gives CDR1 MNHEY, CDR2 SVGAGI. The CDR3 contains 15 residues. V shed 4 bases, J shed 3 bases, and the junction held 8 bases outside the gene matches. The chain's CDR3 is CASSLEQGVIYEQYF. CDR3 coding DNA: TGTGCCAGCAGTTTGGAACAGGGGGTTATCTACGAGCAGTACTTC.

The genes are TRBV7-9 and TRBJ2-3; D unresolved. Germline CDR1 SEHNR, CDR2 FQNEAQ (reference sequence). The CDR3 is made up of 16 amino acids. V was trimmed by 2 bases and J by 0 bases, leaving 12 bases between them. CDR3 bases: TGTGCCAGCAGCTTACCCCCGACATTTAGCACAGATACGCAGTATTTT. Translating it yields CASSLPPTFSTDTQYF.

This clone was observed a single time. The CDR3 bases are TGCGCCAGCAGTCTAGACACCGGGAGGGGCAATCAGCCCCAGCATTTT. Translated: CASSLDTGRGNQPQHF. The V gene is TRBV23-1, the J gene TRBJ1-5; D is unresolved. TRBV23-1 is classed as an ORF, of uncertain function. CDR3 size: 16 residues. V lost 4 bases, J lost 2 bases, and 15 bases lay in between.

The genes are TRBV19 and TRBJ1-1; 7 bases match TRBD1. The germline V gene encodes CDR1 LNHDA and CDR2 SQIVND (reference sequence). Germline trimming cut 8 bases from V and 2 bases from J; bases unmatched to any gene: 5. The CDR3 length is 13 residues. As DNA, the CDR3 is TGTGCCAGTGGGGGACAGAGTAACACTGAAGCTTTCTTT. It yields the protein CASGGQSNTEAFF. Full variable domain (remainder filled in from reference TRBV19 and TRBJ1-1): DGGITQSPKYLFRKEGQNVTLSCEQNLNHDAMYWYRQDPGQGLRLIYYSQIVNDFQKGDIAEGYSVSREKKESFPLTVTSAQKNPTAFYLCASGGQSNTEAFFGQGTRLTVV.